The entry that follows covers one T cell receptor (beta chain) sequence. The antigen is unknown. The data stem from a study of Ad26.COV2.S vaccination and SARS-CoV-2 variants. Whole-study results and caveats: The TCR breadth and depth analyses may have produced an underestimate of total T cell responses.

Sample treatment: 19 received Ad26.COV2.S at low or high dose, single or two shots; 5 received placebo; per-sample allocation not given. Specimens were obtained on day 63 following the first vaccine or placebo injection. Trimming stripped 3 bases from V and 6 bases from J, with 20 bases between. Germline assignment: CDR1 MGHDK and CDR2 SYGVNS. This CDR3 has 17 amino acids. Sequencing used immunoSEQ multiplex PCR; TCRdb keeps in-frame clones, though not all of them. The profile shows 320,000 or so clones, about 90% of them singletons. This rearrangement joins TRBV25-1 to TRBJ1-4; weak D call: TRBD1 (5 bases). Source: peripheral blood, taken in a trial of Ad26.COV2.S vaccine versus placebo. The receptor comes from a person between 18 and 59 years old who received the Ad26.COV2.S COVID-19 vaccine or a placebo. The CDR3 sequence is CASSEPRWGEADEKLFF. In nucleotides, the CDR3 is TGTGCCAGCAGTGAGCCTAGATGGGGGGAGGCGGATGAAAAACTGTTTTTT. Drawing the rest from reference TRBV25-1 and TRBJ1-4, the complete variable domain is EADIYQTPRYLVIGTGKKITLECSQTMGHDKMYWYQQDPGMELHLIHYSYGVNSTEKGDLSSESTVSRIRTEHFPLTLESARPSHTSQYLCASSEPRWGEADEKLFFGSGTQLSVL.